The present T cell receptor (beta chain) was sequenced within a study of blood T cell repertoires in COVID-19. On the study more broadly: Acute and convalescent COVID-19 samples came from the United States, Italy and Spain.

Only in-frame clones appear in the TCRdb table, and some are missing; sequencing was by immunoSEQ multiplex PCR. The sample lists under 300,000 clones; about four fifths were seen once. This TCR was sampled from a woman between 18 and 29 years old with acute or convalescent COVID-19. The sequenced sample consisted of peripheral blood.

As DNA, the CDR3 is TGTGCCAGCAGTCCCACAGGGGAGGGCAATCAGCCCCAGCATTTT. Translated: CASSPTGEGNQPQHF. The chain recombines TRBV6-2 or TRBV6-3 with TRBJ1-5, with 7 bases fitting TRBD1. Germline CDR1 reads MNHEY; CDR2 reads SVGEGT. This CDR3 contains 15 residues. V was clipped by 5 bases and J by 2 bases; unmatched bases: 6.